These 10 T cell receptor beta chains originate from one sample sequenced in a study of cytomegalovirus exposure and HLA in healthy donors. Use of 60 Vbeta and 13 Jbeta primers characterized the PCR. The data were produced by immunoSEQ multiplex PCR, yet TCRdb's version contains in-frame clones alone and is incomplete. This sample carries around 90,000 clones, less than 75% of them seen once, and the ten largest clones take around 5.5%. Sequenced material: PBMCs. These receptors originate from a woman aged 25 to 39 in good health and CMV-seropositive.

Notes on this clone: The sample has other DNA sequences that encode this CDR3 too. The V gene is TRBV7-2, the J gene TRBJ2-5; 9 nucleotides align to TRBD1. Germline CDR1 is SGHTA and CDR2 is FQGNSA. This CDR3 has 13 amino acids. Trimming removed 5 bases from V and 5 bases from J; junction bases left unmatched: 3. CDR3 DNA: TGTGCCAGCAGCCCGGGACAGGGTGAGACCCAGTACTTC. Encoded protein: CASSPGQGETQYF.

V is TRBV6-6 and J is TRBJ2-7; perhaps TRBD2 as D (5 bases). V lost 0 bases and J 4 bases, leaving 7 bases between the germline ends. Germline V gene sequence: CDR1 MNHNY, CDR2 SVGAGI (reference sequence). CDR3 length equals 13 residues. Here the CDR3 reads CASSYSGLYEQYF. The CDR3 DNA follows: TGTGCCAGCAGTTACTCCGGACTTTACGAGCAGTACTTC.

V usage is TRBV14 and J usage is TRBJ1-3, with TRBD1 as a possible D gene (5 bases). The CDR3 has 15 residues. Germline assignment: CDR1 SGHDN and CDR2 FVKESK. Trimming removed 6 bases from V and 4 bases from J, with 16 bases in between. The CDR3 DNA sequence: TGTGCCAGCAGTCGGTTTAGGGGTGACGGAAACACCATATATTTT. Protein product: CASSRFRGDGNTIYF.

This chain connects TRBV7-9 to TRBJ1-2; 7 bases are a match to TRBD1. Trimming took 4 bases from V and 5 from J; bases not matched to a gene: 10. Germline CDR1 reads SEHNR; CDR2 reads FQNEAQ (reference sequence). CDR3 length equals 15 residues. The chain's CDR3 is CASSSRQTGRYGYTF. The CDR3 nucleotides are TGTGCCAGCAGCTCTCGTCAGACAGGGAGGTATGGCTACACCTTC.

The chain combines TRBV6-5 with TRBJ1-4; no firm D call. In germline, CDR1 is MNHEY, CDR2 SVGAGI. The germline V and J ends were trimmed by 6 bases and 4 bases, with 12 bases remaining between them. The CDR3 contains 14 residues. The CDR3 loop reads CASSPGFDNEKLFF. For the CDR3, the DNA is TGTGCCAGCAGCCCTGGCTTCGATAATGAAAAACTGTTTTTT.

This clone occurred a few times. The rearrangement uses TRBV19 and TRBJ1-1; D uncertain. The V end lost 8 bases, the J end lost 2 bases, and 12 bases lay between the germline ends. Germline assignment: CDR1 LNHDA and CDR2 SQIVND (reference sequence). CDR3 length: 13 residues. The CDR3 DNA sequence: TGTGCCAGTTCCGCCAGTTTAAACACTGAAGCTTTCTTT. It is translated as CASSASLNTEAFF.

The chain couples TRBV4-1 to TRBJ1-2; 9 bases are a match to TRBD1. V trimming: 2 bases; J trimming: 7 bases; junction bases outside the gene matches: 14. The germline CDR1 and CDR2 sequences are MGHRA and YSYEKL. The CDR3 has 17 residues. The CDR3 sequence is CASSQKMPGQGNLGYTF. The CDR3 DNA reads TGCGCCAGCAGCCAAAAAATGCCGGGACAGGGAAATCTTGGCTACACCTTC.

This clone showed up just a few times. The chain couples TRBV5-1 to TRBJ1-2; D unresolved. V was trimmed by 2 bases and J by 3 bases, leaving 11 bases between them. The CDR3 spans 14 residues. Germline loops: CDR1 SGHRS, CDR2 YFSETQ. The CDR3 reads CASSFDTIYYGYTF. The CDR3 DNA sequence: TGCGCCAGCAGCTTCGACACGATCTACTATGGCTACACCTTC.

The gene calls are TRBV7-2 and TRBJ1-1; TRBD1 might be the D (5 bases). The CDR3 has 15 amino acids. Deletions cut 6 bases from V and 0 bases from J, with 14 bases between. CDR1 is SGHTA and CDR2 is FQGNSA in the germline V gene. The CDR3 DNA follows: TGTGCCAGCAGGCCCCAGACAGCTATGAACACTGAAGCTTTCTTT. Its protein is CASRPQTAMNTEAFF.

V usage is TRBV5-6 and J usage is TRBJ1-2; 8 bases fit TRBD1. CDR1 and CDR2 from the germline V gene are SGHDT and YYEEEE. This CDR3 comprises 16 residues. V lost 4 bases, J lost 0 bases, and 8 bases stayed unmatched. The CDR3 DNA is TGTGCCAGCAGCGTGCGACAGGGGCCAGCTAACTATGGCTACACCTTC. The encoded protein is CASSVRQGPANYGYTF.